This T cell receptor (beta chain) appears in the sequencing data of a study of CD8+ T cells in alopecia areata. Extracted RNA was reverse transcribed into cDNA, the sequencing template. Data came from immunoSEQ multiplex PCR; TCRdb stores just in-frame clones and leaves some out. The repertoire holds approximately 98,000 clones, with 59% as singletons. The sequencing sample was made of CD8+ T cells sorted from blood. This receptor was identified in a human donor in good health.

CDR3 bases: TGTGCCAGCAGTTTCAGCGGGGTCGGGTACGAGCAGTACTTC. Protein: CASSFSGVGYEQYF. J is TRBJ2-7 and V is TRBV6-5; 7 bases align to TRBD2. The germline CDR1 and CDR2 sequences are MNHEY and SVGAGI. V was clipped by 4 bases and J by 4 bases; unmatched bases: 7. This CDR3 is built from 14 residues.